This T cell receptor (beta chain) is drawn from a study of shared clonotypes between healthy human individuals. Note on this clone: Other nucleotide sequences from this sample produce the same CDR3.

Trimming removed 8 bases from V and 4 bases from J, with 9 bases in between. The CDR3 spans 11 residues. Germline values: CDR1 MNHEY, CDR2 SVGAGI. The assay was run at deep level. Here immunoSEQ multiplex PCR was the method, and the copy in TCRdb shows in-frame clones only, minus some. The sample yields around 2.1 million clones, under 97% seen once. The rearrangement joins TRBV6-5 to TRBJ2-7; D call uncertain. This clonotype was obtained from a young man in good health. Material for sequencing was naive CD4+ T cells sorted from blood. Subset defined: CD45RA+ positively selected. The CDR3 reads CASSDGYEQYF. CDR3 DNA: TGTGCCAGCTCGGATGGATACGAGCAGTACTTC.